This TCR beta chain was recovered during a study of control samples from healthy donors and cancer patients. Method: immunoSEQ multiplex PCR; TCRdb's copy keeps in-frame clones and lacks some. The data hold around 200,000 clones, with 80% to 95% observed a single time. Germline lookup yields CDR1 MNHEY and CDR2 SMNVEV (reference sequence). This CDR3 has 13 amino acids. V was cut by 8 bases and J by 7 bases, with 16 bases left in between. This receptor was taken from a man between 18 and 29 years old in good health. The chain recombines TRBV27 with TRBJ2-3; D is uncertain. Specimen: blood. The CDR3 sequence is CASGRREPNTQYF. CDR3 coding DNA: TGTGCCAGCGGGCGGAGAGAACCGAATACGCAGTATTTT.